The clone carrying this T cell receptor (beta chain) has a single count. RNA transcripts gave rise to amplified TCR beta CDR3 regions. The primer set for the first-round RT-PCR of the TCR CDR3 was HTBI. TCRdb reanalysed the multiplex PCR reads using MiXCR and keeps one entry per CDR3 protein. The profile shows hundreds of thousands of distinct CDR3 sequences, over 35% of them singletons. The sample originates from a study of T cells in Graves' hyperthyroidism and ophthalmopathy. The CDR3 spans 14 residues. The V and J ends lost 2 bases and 8 bases, in that order; junction bases with no gene match: 8. Germline CDR1 is SQVTM and CDR2 is ANQGSEA.

The sequence was obtained from a man aged 18 to 29 with Graves' hyperthyroidism. Sequenced sample: blood. The chain combines TRBV29-1 with TRBJ2-2; 7 bases agree with TRBD1. The CDR3 reads CSVEPGGKAGELFF. The DNA for the CDR3 is TGCAGCGTTGAACCAGGGGGTAAAGCGGGGGAGCTGTTTTTT.